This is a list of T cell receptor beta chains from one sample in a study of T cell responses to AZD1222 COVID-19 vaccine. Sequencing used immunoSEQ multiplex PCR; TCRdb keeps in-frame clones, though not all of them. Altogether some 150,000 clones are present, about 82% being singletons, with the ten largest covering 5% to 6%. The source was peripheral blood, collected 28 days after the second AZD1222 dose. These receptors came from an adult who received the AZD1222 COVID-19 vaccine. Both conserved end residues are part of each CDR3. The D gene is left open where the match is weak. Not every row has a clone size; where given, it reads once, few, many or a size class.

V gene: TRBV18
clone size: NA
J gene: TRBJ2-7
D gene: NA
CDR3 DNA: TGTGCCAGCTCACCATTCCGCAGGGGGGACGAGCAGTACTTC
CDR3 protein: CASSPFRRGDEQYF

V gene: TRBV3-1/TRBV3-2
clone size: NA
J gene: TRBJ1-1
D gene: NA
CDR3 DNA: TGTGCCAGCAGACAGGGAGGGAACACTGAAGCTTTCTTT
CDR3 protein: CASRQGGNTEAFF

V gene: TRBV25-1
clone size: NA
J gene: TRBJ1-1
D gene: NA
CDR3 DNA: TGTGCCAGCACGACCCCACAGGGGAACACTGAAGCTTTCTTT
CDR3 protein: CASTTPQGNTEAFF

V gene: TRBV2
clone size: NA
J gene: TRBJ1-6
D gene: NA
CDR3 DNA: TGTGCCAGCAGTGAAAGTCAGGGGATAATTTCACCCCTCCACTTT
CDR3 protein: CASSESQGIISPLHF

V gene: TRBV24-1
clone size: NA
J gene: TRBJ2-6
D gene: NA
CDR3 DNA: TGTGCCACGCGAGGATCTGGGGCCAACGTCCTGACTTTC
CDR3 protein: CATRGSGANVLTF

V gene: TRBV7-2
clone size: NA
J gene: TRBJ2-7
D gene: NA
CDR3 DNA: TGTGCCAGCAGCTTATCACATATCCGGGGGAGCTACGAGCAGTACTTC
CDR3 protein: CASSLSHIRGSYEQYF

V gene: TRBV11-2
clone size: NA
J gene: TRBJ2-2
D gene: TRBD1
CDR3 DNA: TGTGCCAGCAGCTTAGGGGGGACAGGGGCCGGGGAGCTGTTTTTT
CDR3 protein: CASSLGGTGAGELFF

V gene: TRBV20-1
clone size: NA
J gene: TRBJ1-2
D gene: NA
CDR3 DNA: TGCAGTGCCGTAGTGGACTATGGCTACACCTTC
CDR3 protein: CSAVVDYGYTF

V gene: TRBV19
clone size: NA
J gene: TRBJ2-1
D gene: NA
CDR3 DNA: TGTGCCAGTAGTATAGATCAGTTCGCGGGGCAGTTCTTC
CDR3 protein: CASSIDQFAGQFF

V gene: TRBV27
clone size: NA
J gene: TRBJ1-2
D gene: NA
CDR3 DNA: TGTGCCAGCAGCCTAGTCCCGGACACCAGCTATGGCTACACCTTC
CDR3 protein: CASSLVPDTSYGYTF

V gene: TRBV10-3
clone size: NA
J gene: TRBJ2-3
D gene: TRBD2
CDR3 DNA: TGTGCCATCAGTGAGTCGACGGGGGGAGGCACAGATACGCAGTATTTT
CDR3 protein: CAISESTGGGTDTQYF

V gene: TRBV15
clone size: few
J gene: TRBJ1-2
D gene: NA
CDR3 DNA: TGTGCCACCAGCAGGGGGGACTATGGCTACACCTTC
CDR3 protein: CATSRGDYGYTF

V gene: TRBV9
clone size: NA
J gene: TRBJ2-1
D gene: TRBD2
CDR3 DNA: TGTGCCAGCAGCTCCGGAAGTGGACTAGCGGGAGAGAGCTCCTACAATGAGCAGTTCTTC
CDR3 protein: CASSSGSGLAGESSYNEQFF

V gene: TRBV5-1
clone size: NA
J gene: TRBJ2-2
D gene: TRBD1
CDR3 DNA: TGCGCCAGCTCCGGGACAGCCAACACCGGGGAGCTGTTTTTT
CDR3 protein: CASSGTANTGELFF

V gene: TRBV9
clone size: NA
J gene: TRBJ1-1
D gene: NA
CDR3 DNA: TGTGCCAGCAGTGAACAGGGGAACACTGAAGCTTTCTTT
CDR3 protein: CASSEQGNTEAFF

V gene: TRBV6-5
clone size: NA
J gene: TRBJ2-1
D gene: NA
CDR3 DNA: TGTGCCAGCAGCCCCCGGGTCCTGAGGGTCAATGAGCAGTTCTTC
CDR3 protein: CASSPRVLRVNEQFF

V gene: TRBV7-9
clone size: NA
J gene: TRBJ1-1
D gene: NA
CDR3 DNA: TGTGCCAGCACCCACCCCCTACGGCAGAACACTGAAGCTTTCTTT
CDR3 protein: CASTHPLRQNTEAFF

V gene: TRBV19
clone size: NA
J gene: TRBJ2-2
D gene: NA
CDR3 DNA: TGTGCCAGTAGTAGTTCCGGGGGACACGGGGAGCTGTTTTTT
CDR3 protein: CASSSSGGHGELFF

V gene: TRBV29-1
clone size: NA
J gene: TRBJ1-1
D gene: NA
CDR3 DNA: TGCAGCGTTCAGCCTCTCATGAACACTGAAGCTTTCTTT
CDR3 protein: CSVQPLMNTEAFF

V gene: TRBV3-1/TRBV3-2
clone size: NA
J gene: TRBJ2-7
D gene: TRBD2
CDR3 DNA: TGTGCCAGCTCGCCAACTAGCGGGGCCTACGAGCAGTACTTC
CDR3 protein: CASSPTSGAYEQYF

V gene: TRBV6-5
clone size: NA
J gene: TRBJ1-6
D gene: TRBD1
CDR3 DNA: TGTGCCAGCAGACCCACCGGGACAGATAATTCACCCCTCCACTTT
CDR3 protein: CASRPTGTDNSPLHF

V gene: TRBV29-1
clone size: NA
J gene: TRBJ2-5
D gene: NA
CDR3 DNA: TGCAGCGTAGCCCAAGAGACCCAGTACTTC
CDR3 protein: CSVAQETQYF

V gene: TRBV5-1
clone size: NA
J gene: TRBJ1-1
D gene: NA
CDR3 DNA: TGCGCCAGCAGCTTGGTACCAGGCGTAATGAACACTGAAGCTTTCTTT
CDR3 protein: CASSLVPGVMNTEAFF

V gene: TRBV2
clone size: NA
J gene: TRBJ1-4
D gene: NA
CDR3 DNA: TGTGCCAGCAGTGAATGGCAGGGAGGGGAAAAACTGTTTTTT
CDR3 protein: CASSEWQGGEKLFF

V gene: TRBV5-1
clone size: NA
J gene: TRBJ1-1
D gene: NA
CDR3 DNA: TGCGCCAGCAGCTTGACATCCGGCAACACTGAAGCTTTCTTT
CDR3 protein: CASSLTSGNTEAFF

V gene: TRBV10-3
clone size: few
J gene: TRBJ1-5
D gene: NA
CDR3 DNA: TGTGCCATCAGTGCCGGACGATCCGATCAGCCCCAGCATTTT
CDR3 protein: CAISAGRSDQPQHF

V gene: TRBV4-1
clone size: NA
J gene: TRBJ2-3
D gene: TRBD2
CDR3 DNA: TGCGCCAGCAGCCAAGGAACTCTTACACTAGCGGTCACAGATACGCAGTATTTT
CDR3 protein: CASSQGTLTLAVTDTQYF

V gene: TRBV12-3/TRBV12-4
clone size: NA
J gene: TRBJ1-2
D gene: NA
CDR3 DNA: TGTGCCAGCAGTTCCGGGACGGGTGGCTACACCTTC
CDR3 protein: CASSSGTGGYTF

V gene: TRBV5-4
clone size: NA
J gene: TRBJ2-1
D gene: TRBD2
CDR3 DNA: TGTGCCAGCAGCTTTGGCGGGAGCTCCTACAATGAGCAGTTCTTC
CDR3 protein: CASSFGGSSYNEQFF

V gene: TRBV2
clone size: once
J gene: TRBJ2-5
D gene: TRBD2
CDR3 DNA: TGTGCCAGCAATACGGGACTAGCGGGAGAGACCCAGTACTTC
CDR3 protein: CASNTGLAGETQYF

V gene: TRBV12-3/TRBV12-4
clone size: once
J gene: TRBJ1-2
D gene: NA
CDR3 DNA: TGTGCCAGCAGTACCTCAGGTCTTGGCTACACCTTC
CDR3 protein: CASSTSGLGYTF

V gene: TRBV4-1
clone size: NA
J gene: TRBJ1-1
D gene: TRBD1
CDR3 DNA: TGCGCCAGTGGTCAGGACAGGGGGCGAACTGAAGCTTTCTTT
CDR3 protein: CASGQDRGRTEAFF

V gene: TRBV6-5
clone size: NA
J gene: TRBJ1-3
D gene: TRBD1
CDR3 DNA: TGTGCCAGCAGAGACAGGGGTGGAAACACCATATATTTT
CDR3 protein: CASRDRGGNTIYF

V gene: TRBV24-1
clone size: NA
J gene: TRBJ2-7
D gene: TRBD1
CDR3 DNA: TGTGCCACCAGGGACAGGGGGTTGTCCTACGAGCAGTACTTC
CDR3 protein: CATRDRGLSYEQYF

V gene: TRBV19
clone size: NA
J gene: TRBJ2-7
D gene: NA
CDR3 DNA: TGTGCCAGTAGACCGGGCCGGCCCCCGGAGCAGTACTTC
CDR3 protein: CASRPGRPPEQYF

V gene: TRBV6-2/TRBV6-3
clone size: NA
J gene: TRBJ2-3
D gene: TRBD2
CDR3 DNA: TGTGCCAGCAGTCCCCCGGGACTAGGGCCAGATACGCAGTATTTT
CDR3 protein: CASSPPGLGPDTQYF

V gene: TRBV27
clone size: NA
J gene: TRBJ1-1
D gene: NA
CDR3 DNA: TGTGCCAGCAGTTTGGATCTTGGACAGATGAACACTGAAGCTTTCTTT
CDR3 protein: CASSLDLGQMNTEAFF

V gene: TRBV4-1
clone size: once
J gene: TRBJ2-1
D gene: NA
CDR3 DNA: TGCGCCAGCAGCCAAGACGGGAGATCGCAGTTCTTC
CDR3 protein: CASSQDGRSQFF

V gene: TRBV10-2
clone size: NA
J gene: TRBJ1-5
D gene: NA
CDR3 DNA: TGCGCCAGCAGCGCCCAGGGGAATCAGCCCCAGCATTTT
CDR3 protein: CASSAQGNQPQHF

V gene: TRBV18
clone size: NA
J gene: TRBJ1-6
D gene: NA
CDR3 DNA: TGTGCCAGCTCACCAAGCCAGGGAAATTCACCCCTCCACTTT
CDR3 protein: CASSPSQGNSPLHF

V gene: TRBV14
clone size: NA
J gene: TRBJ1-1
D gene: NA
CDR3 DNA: TGTGCCAGCAGCCAAGGGGGTAGAACTGAAGCTTTCTTT
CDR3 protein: CASSQGGRTEAFF

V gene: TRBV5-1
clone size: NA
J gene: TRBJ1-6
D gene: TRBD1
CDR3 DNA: TGCGCCAGCAGCATCCGGACAGGGGGCTCCTATAATTCACCCCTCCACTTT
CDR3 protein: CASSIRTGGSYNSPLHF

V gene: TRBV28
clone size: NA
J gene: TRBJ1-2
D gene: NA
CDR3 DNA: TGTGCCAGCAGTTTAGGTTCCGTCTATGTCTTGGGCTACACCTTC
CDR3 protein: CASSLGSVYVLGYTF

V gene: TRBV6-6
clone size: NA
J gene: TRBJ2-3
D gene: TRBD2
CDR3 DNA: TGTGCCAGCACCAACCGTGCGGGGGGTGGAGATACGCAGTATTTT
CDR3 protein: CASTNRAGGGDTQYF

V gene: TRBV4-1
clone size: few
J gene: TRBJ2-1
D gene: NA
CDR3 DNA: TGCGCCAGCAGCCAAGGAGGGACGTGGGAGCGAGGAGGCGCGGGGAATGAGCAGTTCTTC
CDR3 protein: CASSQGGTWERGGAGNEQFF

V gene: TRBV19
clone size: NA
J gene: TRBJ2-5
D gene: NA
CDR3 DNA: TGTGCCAGTAGTAACCCCCTTCGACTTGAAGAGACCCAGTACTTC
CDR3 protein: CASSNPLRLEETQYF

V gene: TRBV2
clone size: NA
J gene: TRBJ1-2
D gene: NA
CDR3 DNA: TGTGCCAGCAGGCTCTATGGCTACACCTTC
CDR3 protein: CASRLYGYTF

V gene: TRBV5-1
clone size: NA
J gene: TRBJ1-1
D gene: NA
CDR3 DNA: TGCGCCAGCAGCTCCGGACAGTTAAACACTGAAGCTTTCTTT
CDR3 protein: CASSSGQLNTEAFF

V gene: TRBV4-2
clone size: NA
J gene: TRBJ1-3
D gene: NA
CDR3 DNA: TGTGCCAGCAGCCAAGGGAGCTCTGGAAACACCATATATTTT
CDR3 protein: CASSQGSSGNTIYF

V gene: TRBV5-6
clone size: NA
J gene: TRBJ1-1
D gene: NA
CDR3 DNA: TGTGCCAGCAGACAAACTATGAACACTGAAGCTTTCTTT
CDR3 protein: CASRQTMNTEAFF

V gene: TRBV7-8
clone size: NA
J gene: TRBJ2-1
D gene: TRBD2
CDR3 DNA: TGTGCCAGCAGCTTATCGGTCCTAGCGGGAGGCCGCGGCCAGTTCTTC
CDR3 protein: CASSLSVLAGGRGQFF

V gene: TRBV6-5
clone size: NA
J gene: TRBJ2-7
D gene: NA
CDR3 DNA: TGTGCCAGCACCCCGTCCTCCTACGAGCAGTACTTC
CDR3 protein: CASTPSSYEQYF

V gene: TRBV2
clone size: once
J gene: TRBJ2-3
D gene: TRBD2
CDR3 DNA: TGTGCCAGCAGTGAAGGCATTAGCGGGGGGGCCAATTTCCGCACAGATACGCAGTATTTT
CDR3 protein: CASSEGISGGANFRTDTQYF

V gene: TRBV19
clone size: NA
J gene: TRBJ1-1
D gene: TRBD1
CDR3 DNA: TGTGCCAGTAGTCCCCTGGACAGGCCAGGGACTGAAGCTTTCTTT
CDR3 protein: CASSPLDRPGTEAFF

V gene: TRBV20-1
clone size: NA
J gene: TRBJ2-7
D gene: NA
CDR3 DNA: TGCAGTGCTAGGCGGGGTTACGAGCAGTACTTC
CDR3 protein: CSARRGYEQYF